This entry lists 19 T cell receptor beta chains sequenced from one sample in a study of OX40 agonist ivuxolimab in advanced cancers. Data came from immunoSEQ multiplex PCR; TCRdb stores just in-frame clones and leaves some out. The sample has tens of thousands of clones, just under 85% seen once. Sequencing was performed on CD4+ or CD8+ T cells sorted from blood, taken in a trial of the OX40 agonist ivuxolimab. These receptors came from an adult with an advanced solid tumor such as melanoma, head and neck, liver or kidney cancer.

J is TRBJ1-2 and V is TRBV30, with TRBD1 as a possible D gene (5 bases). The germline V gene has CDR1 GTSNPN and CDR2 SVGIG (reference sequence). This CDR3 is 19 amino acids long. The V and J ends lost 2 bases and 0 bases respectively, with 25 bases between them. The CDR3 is CAWSNSRGDPKLANYGYTF. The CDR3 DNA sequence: TGTGCCTGGAGTAACAGTCGGGGGGACCCGAAGCTTGCTAACTATGGCTACACCTTC.

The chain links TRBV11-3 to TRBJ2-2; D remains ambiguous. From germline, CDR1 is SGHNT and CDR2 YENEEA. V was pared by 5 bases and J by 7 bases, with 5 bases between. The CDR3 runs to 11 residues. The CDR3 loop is CASSSIGELFF. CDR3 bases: TGTGCCAGCAGCAGCATCGGGGAGCTGTTTTTT.

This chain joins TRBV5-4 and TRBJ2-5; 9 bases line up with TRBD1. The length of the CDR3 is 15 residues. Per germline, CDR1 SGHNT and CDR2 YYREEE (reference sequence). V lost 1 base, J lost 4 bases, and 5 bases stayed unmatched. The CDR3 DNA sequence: TGTGCCAGCAGCTTGTCCACAGGGGGCCTAGAGACCCAGTACTTC. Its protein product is CASSLSTGGLETQYF. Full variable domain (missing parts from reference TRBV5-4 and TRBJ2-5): ETGVTQSPTHLIKTRGQQVTLRCSSQSGHNTVSWYQQALGQGPQFIFQYYREEENGRGNFPPRFSGLQFPNYSSELNVNALELDDSALYLCASSLSTGGLETQYFGPGTRLLVL.

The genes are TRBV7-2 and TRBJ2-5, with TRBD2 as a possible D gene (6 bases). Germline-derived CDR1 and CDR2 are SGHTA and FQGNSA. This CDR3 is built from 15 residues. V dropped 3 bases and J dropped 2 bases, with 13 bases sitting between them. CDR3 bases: TGTGCCAGCAGCTTCATGGGGGGACCTCAAGAGACCCAGTACTTC. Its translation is CASSFMGGPQETQYF. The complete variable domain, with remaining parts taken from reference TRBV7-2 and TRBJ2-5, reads GAGVSQSPSNKVTEKGKDVELRCDPISGHTALYWYRQSLGQGLEFLIYFQGNSAPDKSGLPSDRFSAERTGGSVSTLTIQRTQQEDSAVYLCASSFMGGPQETQYFGPGTRLLVL.

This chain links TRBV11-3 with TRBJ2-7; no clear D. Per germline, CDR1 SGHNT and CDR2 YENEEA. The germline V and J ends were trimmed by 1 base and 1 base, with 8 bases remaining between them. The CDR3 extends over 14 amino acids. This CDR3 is CASSLASSSYEQYF. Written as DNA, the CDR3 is TGTGCCAGCAGCTTAGCCAGCTCTTCCTACGAGCAGTACTTC.

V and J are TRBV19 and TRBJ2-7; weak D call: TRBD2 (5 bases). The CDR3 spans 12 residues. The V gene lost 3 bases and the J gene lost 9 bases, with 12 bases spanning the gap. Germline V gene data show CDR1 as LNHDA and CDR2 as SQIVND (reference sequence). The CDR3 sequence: CASSMSRERQYF. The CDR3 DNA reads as TGTGCCAGTAGTATGTCCCGGGAACGGCAGTACTTC.

This chain's CDR3 is CASSISPTTVGYYGYTF. The CDR3 nucleotides are TGTGCCAGTAGTATATCTCCCACTACGGTGGGGTACTATGGCTACACCTTC. The chain links TRBV19 to TRBJ1-2; no clear D gene. V gave up 2 bases and J gave up 3 bases, with 19 bases separating them. The V gene's germline CDR1 is LNHDA and CDR2 SQIVND (reference sequence). This CDR3 is 17 amino acids long.

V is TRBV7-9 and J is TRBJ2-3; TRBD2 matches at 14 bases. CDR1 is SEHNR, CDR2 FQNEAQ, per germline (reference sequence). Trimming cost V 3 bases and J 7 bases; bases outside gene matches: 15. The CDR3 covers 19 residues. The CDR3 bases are TGTGCCAGCAGCTTCGGACTAGCGGGAGGTCCGGAGACTGGAAATACGCAGTATTTT. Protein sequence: CASSFGLAGGPETGNTQYF.

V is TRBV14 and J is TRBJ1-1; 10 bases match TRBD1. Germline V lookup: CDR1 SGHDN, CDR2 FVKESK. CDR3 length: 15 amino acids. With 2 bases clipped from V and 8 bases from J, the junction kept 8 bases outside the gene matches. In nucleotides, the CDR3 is TGTGCCAGCAGCCAACGAGGGACAGGGGCTGTCGAAGCTTTCTTT. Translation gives CASSQRGTGAVEAFF.

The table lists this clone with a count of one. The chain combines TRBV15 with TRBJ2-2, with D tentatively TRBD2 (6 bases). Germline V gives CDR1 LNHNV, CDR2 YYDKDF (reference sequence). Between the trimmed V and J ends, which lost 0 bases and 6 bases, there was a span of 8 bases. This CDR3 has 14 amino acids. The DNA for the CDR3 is TGTGCCACCAGCAGAGATGGGGGGTCCGGGGAGCTGTTTTTT. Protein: CATSRDGGSGELFF.

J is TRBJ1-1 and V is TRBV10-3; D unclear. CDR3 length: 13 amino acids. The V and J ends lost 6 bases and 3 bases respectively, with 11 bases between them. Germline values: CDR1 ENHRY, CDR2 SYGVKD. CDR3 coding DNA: TGTGCCATCAGGGGTAATGAGGACACTGAAGCTTTCTTT. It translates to CAIRGNEDTEAFF.

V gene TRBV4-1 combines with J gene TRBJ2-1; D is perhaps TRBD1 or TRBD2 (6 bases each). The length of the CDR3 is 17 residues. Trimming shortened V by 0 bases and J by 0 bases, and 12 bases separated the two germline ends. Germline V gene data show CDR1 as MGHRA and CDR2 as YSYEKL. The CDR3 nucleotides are TGCGCCAGCAGCCAAGATCTTCGGGGGCCCTCCTACAATGAGCAGTTCTTC. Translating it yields CASSQDLRGPSYNEQFF.

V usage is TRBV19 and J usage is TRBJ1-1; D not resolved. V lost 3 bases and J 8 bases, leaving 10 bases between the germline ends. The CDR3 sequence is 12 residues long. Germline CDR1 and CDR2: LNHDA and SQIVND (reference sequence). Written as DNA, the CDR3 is TGTGCCAGTAGTATGGCACAGCGGGAAGCTTTCTTT. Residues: CASSMAQREAFF. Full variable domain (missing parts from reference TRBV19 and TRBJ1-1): DGGITQSPKYLFRKEGQNVTLSCEQNLNHDAMYWYRQDPGQGLRLIYYSQIVNDFQKGDIAEGYSVSREKKESFPLTVTSAQKNPTAFYLCASSMAQREAFFGQGTRLTVV.

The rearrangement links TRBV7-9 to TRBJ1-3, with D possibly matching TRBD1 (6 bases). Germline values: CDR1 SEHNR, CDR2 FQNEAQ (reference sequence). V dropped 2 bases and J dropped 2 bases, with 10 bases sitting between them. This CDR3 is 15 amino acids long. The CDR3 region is CASSLQGTTGNTIYF. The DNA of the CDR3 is TGTGCCAGCAGCTTACAGGGGACCACTGGAAACACCATATATTTT.

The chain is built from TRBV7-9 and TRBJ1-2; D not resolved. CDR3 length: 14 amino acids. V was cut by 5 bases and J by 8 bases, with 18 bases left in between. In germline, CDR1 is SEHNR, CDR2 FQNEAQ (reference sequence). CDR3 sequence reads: CASSPSGRSGGYTF. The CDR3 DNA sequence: TGTGCCAGCAGCCCGAGTGGCCGTTCGGGAGGCTACACCTTC.

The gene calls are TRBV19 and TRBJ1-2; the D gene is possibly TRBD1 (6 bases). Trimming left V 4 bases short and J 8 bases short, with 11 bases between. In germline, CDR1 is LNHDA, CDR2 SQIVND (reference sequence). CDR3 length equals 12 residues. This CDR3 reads CASSNRAPGYTF. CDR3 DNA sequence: TGTGCCAGTAGTAACAGGGCACCGGGCTACACCTTC.

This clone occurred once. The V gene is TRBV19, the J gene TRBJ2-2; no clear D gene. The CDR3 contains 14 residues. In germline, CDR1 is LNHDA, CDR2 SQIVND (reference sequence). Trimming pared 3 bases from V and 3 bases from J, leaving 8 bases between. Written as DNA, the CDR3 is TGTGCCAGTAGTATCGACATTCACACCGGGGAGCTGTTTTTT. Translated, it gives CASSIDIHTGELFF. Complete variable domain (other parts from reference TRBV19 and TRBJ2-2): DGGITQSPKYLFRKEGQNVTLSCEQNLNHDAMYWYRQDPGQGLRLIYYSQIVNDFQKGDIAEGYSVSREKKESFPLTVTSAQKNPTAFYLCASSIDIHTGELFFGEGSRLTVL.

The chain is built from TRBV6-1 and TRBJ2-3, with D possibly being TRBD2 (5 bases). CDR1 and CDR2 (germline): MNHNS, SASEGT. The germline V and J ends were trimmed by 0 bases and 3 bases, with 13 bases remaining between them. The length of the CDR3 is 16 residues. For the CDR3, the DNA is TGTGCCAGCAGTGAAGCGCCGAGGGAAATAACAGATACGCAGTATTTT. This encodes CASSEAPREITDTQYF.

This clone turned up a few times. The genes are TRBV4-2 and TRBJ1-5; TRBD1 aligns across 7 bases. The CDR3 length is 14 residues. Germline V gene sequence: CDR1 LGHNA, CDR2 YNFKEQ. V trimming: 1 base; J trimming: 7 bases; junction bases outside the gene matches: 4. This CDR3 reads CASSQGQGGQPQHF. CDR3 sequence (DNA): TGTGCCAGCAGCCAAGGACAGGGAGGGCAGCCCCAGCATTTT.